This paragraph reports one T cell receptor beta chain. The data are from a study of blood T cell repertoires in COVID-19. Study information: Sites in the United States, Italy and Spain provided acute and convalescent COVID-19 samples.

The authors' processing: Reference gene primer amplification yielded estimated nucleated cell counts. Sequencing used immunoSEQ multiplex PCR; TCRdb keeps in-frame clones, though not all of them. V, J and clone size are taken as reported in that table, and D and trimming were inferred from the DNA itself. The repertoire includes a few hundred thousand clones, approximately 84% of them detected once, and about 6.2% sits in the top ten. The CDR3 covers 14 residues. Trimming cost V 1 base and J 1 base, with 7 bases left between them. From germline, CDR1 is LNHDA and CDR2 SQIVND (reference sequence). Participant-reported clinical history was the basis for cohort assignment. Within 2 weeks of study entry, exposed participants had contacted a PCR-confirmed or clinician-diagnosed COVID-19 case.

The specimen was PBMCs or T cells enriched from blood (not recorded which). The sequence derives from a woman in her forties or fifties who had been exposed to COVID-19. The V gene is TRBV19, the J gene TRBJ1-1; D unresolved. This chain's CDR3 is CASSIVTWNTEAFF. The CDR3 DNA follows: TGTGCCAGTAGTATAGTGACATGGAACACTGAAGCTTTCTTT.